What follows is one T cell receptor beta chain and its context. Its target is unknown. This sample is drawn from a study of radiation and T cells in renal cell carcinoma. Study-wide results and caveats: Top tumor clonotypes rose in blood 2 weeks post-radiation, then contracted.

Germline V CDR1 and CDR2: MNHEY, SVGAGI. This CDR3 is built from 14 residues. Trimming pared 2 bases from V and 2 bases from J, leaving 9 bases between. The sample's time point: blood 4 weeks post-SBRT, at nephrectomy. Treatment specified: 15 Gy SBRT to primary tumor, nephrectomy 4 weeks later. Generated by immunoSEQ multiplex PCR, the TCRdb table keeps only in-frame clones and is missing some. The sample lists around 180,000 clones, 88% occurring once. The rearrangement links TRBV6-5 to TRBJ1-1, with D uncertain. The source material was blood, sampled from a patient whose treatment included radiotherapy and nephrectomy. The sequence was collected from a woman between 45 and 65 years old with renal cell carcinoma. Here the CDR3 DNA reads TGTGCCAGCAGTTACGGCAGCTCCAACACTGAAGCTTTCTTT. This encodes CASSYGSSNTEAFF.